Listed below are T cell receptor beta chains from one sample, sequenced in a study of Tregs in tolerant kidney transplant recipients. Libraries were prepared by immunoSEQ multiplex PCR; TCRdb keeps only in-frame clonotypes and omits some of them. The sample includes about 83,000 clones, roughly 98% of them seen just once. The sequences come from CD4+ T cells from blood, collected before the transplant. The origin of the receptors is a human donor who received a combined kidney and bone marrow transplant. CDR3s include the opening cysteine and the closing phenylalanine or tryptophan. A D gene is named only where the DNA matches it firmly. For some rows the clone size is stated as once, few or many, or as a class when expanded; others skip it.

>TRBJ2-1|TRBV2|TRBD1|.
TGTGCCAGCACAGGGACAGGGGGATGGAATGAGCAGTTCTTC
CASTGTGGWNEQFF
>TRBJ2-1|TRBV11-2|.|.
TGTGCCAGCAGAGCGGGTTCGTATGACCACAATGAGCAGTTCTTC
CASRAGSYDHNEQFF
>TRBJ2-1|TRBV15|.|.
TGTGCCACCAGCAGAGGACGGAGCTCCTACAATGAGCAGTTCTTC
CATSRGRSSYNEQFF
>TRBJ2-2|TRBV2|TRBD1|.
TGTGCCAGCAGTGTTCGGGGACAGGGGGTGAGGGGGGAGCTGTTTTTT
CASSVRGQGVRGELFF
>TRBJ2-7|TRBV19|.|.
TGTGCCAGTAGTAACCAGGTTAGCTCCTACGAGCAGTACTTC
CASSNQVSSYEQYF
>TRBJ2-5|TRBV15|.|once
TGTGCCACCAGCATAGGGGGAAAACAAGAGACCCAGTACTTC
CATSIGGKQETQYF
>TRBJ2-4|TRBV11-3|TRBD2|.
TGTGCCAGCAGCTTAGACGGTGCGGGAGGTGACATTCAGTACTTC
CASSLDGAGGDIQYF
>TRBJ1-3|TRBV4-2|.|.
TGTGCCAGCAGCCGGAGAGAGTTCTCTGGAAACACCATATATTTT
CASSRREFSGNTIYF
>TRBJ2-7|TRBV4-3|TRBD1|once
TGCGCCAGCAGCCAAAACAGGGGCCCATACGAGCAGTACTTC
CASSQNRGPYEQYF
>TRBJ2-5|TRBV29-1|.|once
TGCAGCGTCCAGCGCTATACAGGGGACTTCCAAGAGACCCAGTACTTC
CSVQRYTGDFQETQYF
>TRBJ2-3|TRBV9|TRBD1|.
TGTGCCAGCAGCGGACGGACGGACAGGCCAGATACGCAGTATTTT
CASSGRTDRPDTQYF
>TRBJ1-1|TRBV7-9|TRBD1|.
TGTGCCAGCAGCGTATCGGGGACAGGGGGATATGAAGCTTTCTTT
CASSVSGTGGYEAFF
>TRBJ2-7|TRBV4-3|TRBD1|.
TGCGCCAGCAGCCAAGTAGGGACAGGGCCCTACGAGCAGTACTTC
CASSQVGTGPYEQYF
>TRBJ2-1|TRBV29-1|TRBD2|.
TGCAGCGTTGTAGGCGGGAGGGCCGTTAATGAGCAGTTCTTC
CSVVGGRAVNEQFF
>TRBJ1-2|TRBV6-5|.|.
TGTGCCAGCAGTTACTCGGACACCCTCGGTGGCTACACCTTC
CASSYSDTLGGYTF
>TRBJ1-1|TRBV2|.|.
TGTGCCAGCAGGGCGGTTACGGGACATTGGGGTCAAGCTTTCTTT
CASRAVTGHWGQAFF
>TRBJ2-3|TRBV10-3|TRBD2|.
TGTGCCATCGGCAGGACTAGCGGGAGTTCAGATACGCAGTATTTT
CAIGRTSGSSDTQYF
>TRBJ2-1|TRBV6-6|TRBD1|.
TGTGCCAGCAGTTACTCCCAGGGGGAGCGGTTCTTC
CASSYSQGERFF
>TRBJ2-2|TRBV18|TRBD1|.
TGTGCCAGCTCAAACACAGGGGCGGCCGGGGAGCTGTTTTTT
CASSNTGAAGELFF
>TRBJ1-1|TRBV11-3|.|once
TGTGCCAGTAAACAGGACAGCCTGAACACTGAAGCTTTCTTT
CASKQDSLNTEAFF
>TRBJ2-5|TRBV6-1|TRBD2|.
TGTGCCAGCAGCCCCCCGGCGGGGGGAAGGGAGACCCAGTACTTC
CASSPPAGGRETQYF
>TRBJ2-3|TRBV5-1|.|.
TGCGCCAGCAGCTGGGGGCCCTTATCTGGCACAGATACGCAGTATTTT
CASSWGPLSGTDTQYF
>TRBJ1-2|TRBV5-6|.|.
TGTGCCAGCAGCTCTAGAGTTAACTATGGCTACACCTTC
CASSSRVNYGYTF